This T cell receptor (beta chain) emerged from a study of identifying expanded T cells in peripheral blood. Findings and caveats of the study: About 1.2 clones differed between technical replicates, versus around 16 and 19 over time.

The germline V gene encodes CDR1 SEHNR and CDR2 FQNEAQ (reference sequence). V shed 4 bases, J shed 0 bases, and the junction held 8 bases outside the gene matches. The CDR3 is 17 residues long. This clone was detected only once. The antigen is unknown. The protocol was immunoSEQ multiplex PCR, while the TCRdb copy is restricted to in-frame clones and leaves out a portion. The data show some 76,000 clones, almost 90% seen once. The chain has TRBV7-9 and TRBJ1-4; 7 nucleotides match TRBD1. The clonotype comes from a person aged 18 to 69 in good health. The sample was blood. The DNA of the CDR3 is TGTGCCAGCAGCTGGGGACAGTCAGGTGCAACTAATGAAAAACTGTTTTTT. Its protein product is CASSWGQSGATNEKLFF.